The present T cell receptor beta chain was sequenced within a study of blood T cell repertoires in COVID-19. Overall study context: Donors in the United States, Italy and Spain gave samples during acute or convalescent COVID-19.

The CDR3 loop spans 16 amino acids. V lost 0 bases and J 1 base, leaving 11 bases between the germline ends. Per germline, CDR1 LGHDT and CDR2 YNNKEL (reference sequence). The method was immunoSEQ multiplex PCR; TCRdb's version includes in-frame clones alone and lacks a portion of them. Counted here are about 230,000 clones, 80% to 90% occurring once; the ten biggest clones make up around 10%. This clone was detected only once. Material for sequencing was peripheral blood. The TCR was taken from a man in his forties or fifties with COVID-19, enrolled during active disease. The chain recombines TRBV3-1 (or the pseudogene TRBV3-2) with TRBJ2-3, with D possibly TRBD2 on 6 matching bases. Here the CDR3 reads CASSQDWRGGTDTQYF. For the CDR3, the DNA is TGTGCCAGCAGCCAAGATTGGAGGGGTGGCACAGATACGCAGTATTTT.